The 18 T cell receptor beta chains given below trace back to one sample, sequenced in a study of T-cell reconstitution after alpha-beta-depleted transplantation in children. A TCRbeta library incorporating unique molecular identifiers was prepared. In TCRdb, the PCR reads were re-called with MiXCR into one record per CDR3 protein. Of 700,000 to 850,000 distinct CDR3 sequences in the sample, about 15% were seen once. The source material was PBMCs, mostly from graft donor cells, sampled 360 days after TCRalphabeta/CD19-depleted stem cell transplant. Receptor source: a male patient between 10 and 17 years old who had a stem cell transplant for acute lymphoblastic leukemia, so the T cells may come from the graft donor.

The genes are TRBV10-3 and TRBJ2-7, with a weak D call TRBD2 (5 bases). V lost 4 bases, J lost 3 bases, and 10 bases lay in between. The CDR3 is 13 residues long. Germline V gene sequence: CDR1 ENHRY, CDR2 SYGVKD. CDR3 sequence (DNA): TGTGCCATCAGTGGTGGTAGCGTCTACGAGCAGTACTTC. Residues: CAISGGSVYEQYF.

This chain links TRBV4-2 with TRBJ1-1; no firm D call. Between the trimmed V and J ends, which lost 0 bases and 3 bases, there was a span of 14 bases. Germline loops: CDR1 LGHNA, CDR2 YNFKEQ. The CDR3 loop spans 16 amino acids. The CDR3 sequence is CASSQEMQLGDTEAFF. CDR3 in DNA: TGTGCCAGCAGCCAAGAAATGCAGCTAGGTGACACTGAAGCTTTCTTT.

This chain connects TRBV7-7 to TRBJ2-2, with D unclear. The CDR3 contains 16 residues. Per the germline V gene, CDR1 is SSHAT and CDR2 is FNYEAQ (reference sequence). V gave up 4 bases and J gave up 0 bases, with 12 bases separating them. The CDR3 reads CASSSLGPSNTGELFF. The CDR3 region has the DNA TGTGCCAGCAGCTCCTTAGGTCCCTCGAACACCGGGGAGCTGTTTTTT.

This clonotype was found a few times. The rearrangement uses TRBV7-2 and TRBJ2-5, with no clear D. This CDR3 region has 12 residues. Trimming removed 5 bases at V and 1 base at J, with 5 bases between. Germline values: CDR1 SGHTA, CDR2 FQGNSA. DNA of the CDR3: TGTGCCAGCAGCGTTTTCCAAGAGACCCAGTACTTC. It specifies CASSVFQETQYF. Variable domain in full (rest from reference TRBV7-2 and TRBJ2-5): GAGVSQSPSNKVTEKGKDVELRCDPISGHTALYWYRQSLGQGLEFLIYFQGNSAPDKSGLPSDRFSAERTGGSVSTLTIQRTQQEDSAVYLCASSVFQETQYFGPGTRLLVL.

This clonotype turned up a few times. This chain joins TRBV5-5 and TRBJ2-1; 8 bases are shared with TRBD2. The V and J ends lost 5 bases and 2 bases, in that order; junction bases with no gene match: 9. CDR3 size: 16 residues. Germline CDR1 is SGHKS and CDR2 is YYEKEE (reference sequence). The CDR3 DNA reads as TGTGCCAGCAGTTCGAATAGCGGGACCACCTACAATGAGCAGTTCTTC. This translates into CASSSNSGTTYNEQFF.

This clonotype was seen more than once but under ten times. The chain's CDR3 is CASAFSTDTQYF. For the CDR3, the DNA is TGTGCCAGCGCCTTTAGCACAGATACGCAGTATTTT. The chain carries TRBV11-2 and TRBJ2-3; no clear D gene. CDR1 is SGHAT, CDR2 FQNNGV, per germline. The CDR3 contains 12 residues. V was shortened by 8 bases and J by 0 bases, with 6 bases between the two germline ends.

This clonotype appeared many times. The chain is built from TRBV10-3 and TRBJ2-3; TRBD2 aligns across 13 bases. V gave up 6 bases and J gave up 2 bases; unmatched junction bases: 2. Germline V CDR1 and CDR2: ENHRY, SYGVKD. The CDR3 has 15 residues. In DNA, the CDR3 is TGTGCCATCAGGGGACTAGCGGGGAACACAGATACGCAGTATTTT. Its translation is CAIRGLAGNTDTQYF.

The J gene is TRBJ2-7, the V gene TRBV4-1; D possibly uses TRBD1 or TRBD2 (5 bases each). V lost 2 bases and J 1 base, leaving 15 bases between the germline ends. The V gene's germline CDR1 is MGHRA and CDR2 YSYEKL. The CDR3 extends over 16 amino acids. The chain's CDR3 is CASSQSSMGDSYEQYF. For the CDR3, the DNA is TGCGCCAGCAGCCAAAGTAGCATGGGGGATTCCTACGAGCAGTACTTC.

In this sample, this clonotype turned up many times. The chain combines TRBV4-1 with TRBJ2-7, with D perhaps TRBD2 (6 bases). The V and J ends lost 4 bases and 7 bases respectively, with 20 bases between them. Germline V gene data show CDR1 as MGHRA and CDR2 as YSYEKL. The CDR3 totals 15 residues. In DNA, the CDR3 is TGCGCCAGCAGCCGTCCGGACTATCTTATGAGAGAGCAGTACTTC. The encoded protein is CASSRPDYLMREQYF.

The chain combines TRBV20-1 with TRBJ2-7; perhaps TRBD2 as D (5 bases). The CDR3 has 14 amino acids. CDR1 and CDR2 (germline): DFQATT, SNEGSKA (reference sequence). Trimming took 3 bases from V and 3 from J, leaving 15 bases between them. The CDR3 DNA is TGCAGTGCTAGTTTCGGGTCTGGGAGCTACGAGCAGTACTTC. Encoded protein: CSASFGSGSYEQYF.

This clonotype showed up just a few times. The chain recombines TRBV20-1 with TRBJ2-6; no reliable D call. The CDR3 covers 14 residues. Germline lookup yields CDR1 DFQATT and CDR2 SNEGSKA (reference sequence). The V end lost 7 bases, the J end lost 1 base, and 11 bases lay between the germline ends. The DNA of the CDR3 is TGCAGTGGTTCGCGCTCATCTGGGGCCAACGTCCTGACTTTC. As protein: CSGSRSSGANVLTF.

V is TRBV15 and J is TRBJ2-6, with D unresolved. The CDR3 is made up of 16 amino acids. Between the trimmed V and J ends, which lost 6 bases and 0 bases, there was a span of 12 bases. Germline V gene lookup returns CDR1 LNHNV and CDR2 YYDKDF (reference sequence). The CDR3 here is CATRPEYISGANVLTF. CDR3 nucleotides: TGTGCCACCAGGCCGGAATACATCTCTGGGGCCAACGTCCTGACTTTC. Based on the CDR3 plus reference TRBV15 and TRBJ2-6, the full variable domain is DAMVIQNPRYQVTQFGKPVTLSCSQTLNHNVMYWYQQKSSQAPKLLFHYYDKDFNNEADTPDNFQSRRPNTSFCFLDIRSPGLGDTAMYLCATRPEYISGANVLTFGAGSRLTVL.

This clonotype was seen more than once but under ten times. The chain joins TRBV5-1 to TRBJ1-5, with 9 bases fitting TRBD1. The germline V gene has CDR1 SGHRS and CDR2 YFSETQ. The J segment lost 6 bases and the V segment lost 1 base, leaving 11 bases of the junction unmatched. There are 17 residues in the CDR3. DNA for the CDR3: TGCGCCAGCAGCTTGCCGATGAGGACAGGGGCTATTCAGCCCCAGCATTTT. It codes for CASSLPMRTGAIQPQHF.

This clonotype was seen a few times. The V gene is TRBV7-2, the J gene TRBJ2-3; D gene unclear. The CDR3 has 14 amino acids. V shed 1 base and J shed 2 bases, with 7 bases lying between them. Germline CDR1 reads SGHTA; CDR2 reads FQGNSA. The CDR3 loop is CASSLVGLTDTQYF. The CDR3 DNA reads TGTGCCAGCAGCTTAGTAGGGCTCACAGATACGCAGTATTTT. The variable domain in full, completed from reference TRBV7-2 and TRBJ2-3, reads GAGVSQSPSNKVTEKGKDVELRCDPISGHTALYWYRQSLGQGLEFLIYFQGNSAPDKSGLPSDRFSAERTGGSVSTLTIQRTQQEDSAVYLCASSLVGLTDTQYFGPGTRLTVL.

This clonotype was detected a few times. This chain uses TRBV12-3 or TRBV12-4 with TRBJ2-3; TRBD2 matches at 10 bases. V lost 5 bases and J lost 6; bases outside the gene matches: 11. The length of the CDR3 is 16 residues. The CDR3 region is CASSPALAGVGDTQYF. For the CDR3, the DNA is TGTGCCAGCAGTCCCGCTCTAGCGGGAGTAGGCGATACGCAGTATTTT.

This clonotype has just a few counts. The J gene is TRBJ2-5, the V gene TRBV5-1; 9 positions match TRBD2. J lost 5 bases, V lost 0 bases, and 11 bases had no gene match. The CDR3 totals 17 residues. From germline, CDR1 is SGHRS and CDR2 YFSETQ. The chain's CDR3 is CASSLEISGSPEETQYF. In DNA, the CDR3 is TGCGCCAGCAGCTTGGAAATTAGCGGGAGTCCCGAGGAGACCCAGTACTTC.

This clonotype has only a few counts. The genes are TRBV12-3 or TRBV12-4 and TRBJ2-2; 12 nucleotides align to TRBD2. With 5 bases clipped from V and 0 bases from J, the junction kept 4 bases outside the gene matches. There are 17 residues in the CDR3. The CDR3 bases are TGTGCCAGCAGTCAACGACTAGCGGGAGCGAACACCGGGGAGCTGTTTTTT. Protein product: CASSQRLAGANTGELFF.

This clonotype was observed at least ten times. The gene calls are TRBV5-1 and TRBJ1-2; D unresolved. V lost 0 bases and J lost 5, with 8 bases in between. The CDR3 consists of 13 residues. CDR1 is SGHRS and CDR2 is YFSETQ in the germline V gene. The CDR3 reads CASSLERDYGYTF. CDR3 coding DNA: TGCGCCAGCAGCTTGGAACGGGATTATGGCTACACCTTC. The full variable domain, rest sourced from reference TRBV5-1 and TRBJ1-2, is KAGVTQTPRYLIKTRGQQVTLSCSPISGHRSVSWYQQTPGQGLQFLFEYFSETQRNKGNFPGRFSGRQFSNSRSEMNVSTLELGDSALYLCASSLERDYGYTFGSGTRLTVV.